One and the same sample provided the 22 T cell receptor beta chains below, sequenced in a study of a mutant IDH1 vaccine in newly diagnosed glioma. No antigen has been assigned to these receptors. Some clones are missing from TCRdb's copy, which holds only in-frame ones; the method was immunoSEQ multiplex PCR. Of 25,000 to 35,000 clones in the sample, roughly 90% were seen once. As for time point: week 5, during vaccination. The investigators gave 300 ug of mutant IDH1 20-mer peptide in each vaccine dose, together with topical imiquimod. Sequenced material: PBMCs, taken from a glioma patient whose treatment included an IDH1 peptide vaccine. The receptors were gathered from a young man with glioma.

V usage is TRBV30 and J usage is TRBJ1-3; D remains ambiguous. V lost 5 bases, J lost 4 bases, and 12 bases lay in between. The CDR3 length is 13 residues. CDR1 GTSNPN and CDR2 SVGIG come from the germline V gene (reference sequence). The CDR3: CAWGRVSGNTIYF. The CDR3 coding sequence is TGTGCCTGGGGAAGGGTTTCAGGAAACACCATATATTTT.

The rearrangement uses TRBV6-6 and TRBJ2-7; D may be TRBD1 (8 bases). Per the germline V gene, CDR1 is MNHNY and CDR2 is SVGAGI (reference sequence). V lost 5 bases, J lost 2 bases, and 13 bases lay in between. This CDR3 has 14 amino acids. For the CDR3, the DNA is TGTGCCAGCAGTGATACAGGGGGGGCCTACGAGCAGTACTTC. Protein: CASSDTGGAYEQYF.

V usage is TRBV7-2 and J usage is TRBJ2-5; the match to TRBD2 covers 8 bases. This CDR3 has 15 amino acids. Per the germline V gene, CDR1 is SGHTA and CDR2 is FQGNSA. Germline trimming cut 5 bases from V and 1 base from J; bases unmatched to any gene: 6. The CDR3 DNA sequence: TGTGCCAGCAGCACCGCTAGCGGGCTCCAAGAGACCCAGTACTTC. Residues: CASSTASGLQETQYF.

The chain carries TRBV7-9 and TRBJ1-6; D is ambiguous. Germline V lookup: CDR1 SEHNR, CDR2 FQNEAQ (reference sequence). This CDR3 contains 16 residues. V was pared by 4 bases and J by 0 bases, with 10 bases between. The CDR3 DNA reads as TGTGCCAGCAGCTCGGCCCCGAGCTCCTATAATTCACCCCTCCACTTT. Protein: CASSSAPSSYNSPLHF.

The rearrangement uses TRBV2 and TRBJ2-5; TRBD2 might be the D (6 bases). V was cut by 1 base and J by 0 bases, with 9 bases left in between. The germline gives CDR1 SNHLY, CDR2 FYNNEI. The CDR3 has 15 residues. CDR3 nucleotides: TGTGCCAGCAGTGAAGGGGGACTCAACCAAGAGACCCAGTACTTC. The encoded protein is CASSEGGLNQETQYF.

This chain links TRBV5-6 with TRBJ1-1; D gene unclear. Germline V gene sequence: CDR1 SGHDT, CDR2 YYEEEE. V was clipped by 0 bases and J by 7 bases, with 4 bases between them. This CDR3 has 11 residues. The chain's CDR3 is CASSLAREAFF. CDR3 nucleotide sequence: TGTGCCAGCAGCTTGGCGCGTGAAGCTTTCTTT.

The V gene is TRBV5-1, the J gene TRBJ2-3; D unclear. Trimming took off 0 bases at V and 1 base at J, with 12 bases between the two ends. The germline V gene has CDR1 SGHRS and CDR2 YFSETQ. This CDR3 has 16 amino acids. CDR3 region: CASSLGPTGGTDTQYF. The CDR3 bases are TGCGCCAGCAGCTTGGGGCCTACTGGGGGCACAGATACGCAGTATTTT.

This chain connects TRBV30 to TRBJ1-2; D unclear. V shed 0 bases and J shed 1 base, with 6 bases lying between them. CDR3 length: 13 amino acids. Germline CDR1 GTSNPN, CDR2 SVGIG (reference sequence). CDR3 amino acids: CAWSVTRNYGYTF. CDR3 sequence (DNA): TGTGCCTGGAGTGTTACCCGTAACTATGGCTACACCTTC.

This clone was recorded only once. The rearrangement links TRBV7-9 to TRBJ1-1; D is perhaps TRBD1 (5 bases). With 5 bases removed from V and 3 bases from J, the gap between germline ends came to 13 bases. Germline values: CDR1 SEHNR, CDR2 FQNEAQ (reference sequence). This CDR3 region has 14 residues. In DNA form, the CDR3 reads TGTGCCAGCAGCCGGGTCGGGGCGGACACTGAAGCTTTCTTT. Protein product: CASSRVGADTEAFF.

This clone was observed a few times. V gene TRBV13 combines with J gene TRBJ2-1; maybe TRBD2 (5 bases). Germline lookup yields CDR1 PRHDT and CDR2 FYEKMQ (reference sequence). This CDR3 spans 13 amino acids. The V end lost 5 bases, the J end lost 7 bases, and 12 bases lay between the germline ends. CDR3 DNA sequence: TGTGCCAGCAGCCCGCTCCGGGGAAATGAGCAGTTCTTC. Protein product: CASSPLRGNEQFF.

This chain links TRBV5-5 with TRBJ1-2, with a weak D call TRBD1 (6 bases). Germline CDR1 reads SGHKS; CDR2 reads YYEKEE (reference sequence). The germline V and J ends were trimmed by 6 bases and 3 bases, with 15 bases remaining between them. The length of the CDR3 is 14 residues. The DNA of the CDR3 is TGTGCCAGCACCCCACAGGGAACCTACTATGGCTACACCTTC. Encoded protein: CASTPQGTYYGYTF.

A single count supports this clone. The chain is built from TRBV6-1 and TRBJ2-7; D uncertain. This CDR3 region has 12 residues. CDR1 and CDR2 (germline): MNHNS, SASEGT. V lost 3 bases and J lost 7, with 10 bases in between. Here the CDR3 reads CASSDWAGEQYF. The CDR3 DNA follows: TGTGCCAGCAGTGACTGGGCTGGAGAGCAGTACTTC.

The chain links TRBV6-5 to TRBJ2-7; D is tentatively TRBD1 or TRBD2 (5 bases each). CDR3 length: 14 amino acids. The V gene's germline CDR1 is MNHEY and CDR2 SVGAGI. The ends were cut back, 8 bases at V and 5 bases at J, with 19 bases in the middle. In DNA form, the CDR3 reads TGTGCCAGCGGCAGGGCAGGGCGGGTTGACGAGCAGTACTTC. Residues: CASGRAGRVDEQYF.

This clone was observed a single time. The J gene is TRBJ2-1, the V gene TRBV19; unclear D gene. CDR3 size: 13 residues. The ends were cut back, 4 bases at V and 4 bases at J, with 8 bases in the middle. CDR1 and CDR2 from the germline V gene are LNHDA and SQIVND (reference sequence). CDR3 loop: CASSKQLYNEQFF. The CDR3 coding sequence is TGTGCCAGTAGTAAACAACTGTACAATGAGCAGTTCTTC. Full variable domain (remainder filled in from reference TRBV19 and TRBJ2-1): DGGITQSPKYLFRKEGQNVTLSCEQNLNHDAMYWYRQDPGQGLRLIYYSQIVNDFQKGDIAEGYSVSREKKESFPLTVTSAQKNPTAFYLCASSKQLYNEQFFGPGTRLTVL.

The chain has TRBV28 and TRBJ1-1, with a tentative D call TRBD1 (6 bases). Germline lookup yields CDR1 MDHEN and CDR2 SYDVKM. The CDR3 runs 13 residues. V was cut by 8 bases and J by 2 bases, with 12 bases left in between. The CDR3 is CASVTGPNTEAFF. The CDR3 bases are TGTGCCAGCGTTACAGGGCCCAACACTGAAGCTTTCTTT.

CDR3 sequence (DNA): TGTGCCAGCAGTTTCAGGGCAACTAATGAAAAACTGTTTTTT. The encoded protein is CASSFRATNEKLFF. V usage is TRBV28 and J usage is TRBJ1-4; perhaps TRBD1 as D (5 bases). Germline CDR1 reads MDHEN; CDR2 reads SYDVKM. The V end lost 3 bases, the J end lost 0 bases, and 5 bases lay between the germline ends. The CDR3 totals 14 residues.

J is TRBJ1-5 and V is TRBV6-6; D gene unclear. Trimming took 3 bases from V and 6 from J, leaving 15 bases between them. The germline CDR1 and CDR2 sequences are MNHNY and SVGAGI (reference sequence). This CDR3 has 15 amino acids. CDR3 sequence reads: CASSYGRGRGQPQHF. CDR3 nucleotides: TGTGCCAGCAGTTATGGGCGAGGGCGGGGTCAGCCCCAGCATTTT.

This clone turned up a few times. The genes are TRBV10-3 and TRBJ1-1; D perhaps matches TRBD1 (6 bases). The germline CDR1 and CDR2 sequences are ENHRY and SYGVKD. The CDR3 sequence is 12 residues long. V was clipped by 6 bases and J by 8 bases, with 13 bases between them. As DNA, the CDR3 is TGTGCCATCAGGGGGGCCCGAGAAGAAGCTTTCTTT. This sequence encodes CAIRGAREEAFF.

The genes are TRBV4-1 and TRBJ1-1; D is perhaps TRBD1 (5 bases). The CDR3 loop spans 13 amino acids. Looked up from germline, CDR1 is MGHRA and CDR2 is YSYEKL. The V gene lost 2 bases and the J gene lost 1 base, with 5 bases spanning the gap. CDR3 region: CASSQTGNTEAFF. The DNA for the CDR3 is TGCGCCAGCAGCCAAACAGGGAACACTGAAGCTTTCTTT.

This clone was seen only once. This chain uses TRBV7-2 with TRBJ1-1; the D gene is possibly TRBD1 (5 bases). The CDR3 totals 13 residues. CDR1 SGHTA and CDR2 FQGNSA come from the germline V gene. With 4 bases removed from V and 5 bases from J, the gap between germline ends came to 11 bases. CDR3: CASSSLQGTEAFF. The CDR3 DNA reads as TGTGCCAGCAGCTCCCTGCAGGGAACTGAAGCTTTCTTT.

The count of this clone is one. This sequence joins TRBV6-5 and TRBJ1-5; D is possibly TRBD1 (5 bases). Germline V gene lookup returns CDR1 MNHEY and CDR2 SVGAGI. This CDR3 contains 14 residues. V gave up 0 bases and J gave up 7 bases, with 10 bases separating them. The CDR3 spells CASSYSAGRQPQHF. The CDR3 DNA is TGTGCCAGCAGTTACTCGGCAGGGAGGCAGCCCCAGCATTTT.

The chain carries TRBV4-2 and TRBJ2-5; 12 bases are a match to TRBD2. Per the germline V gene, CDR1 is LGHNA and CDR2 is YNFKEQ. Trimming removed 2 bases from V and 4 bases from J; junction bases left unmatched: 5. CDR3 length: 16 amino acids. The CDR3 DNA sequence: TGTGCCAGCAGCCAACGACTAGCGGGAGAACGAGAGACCCAGTACTTC. This translates into CASSQRLAGERETQYF.